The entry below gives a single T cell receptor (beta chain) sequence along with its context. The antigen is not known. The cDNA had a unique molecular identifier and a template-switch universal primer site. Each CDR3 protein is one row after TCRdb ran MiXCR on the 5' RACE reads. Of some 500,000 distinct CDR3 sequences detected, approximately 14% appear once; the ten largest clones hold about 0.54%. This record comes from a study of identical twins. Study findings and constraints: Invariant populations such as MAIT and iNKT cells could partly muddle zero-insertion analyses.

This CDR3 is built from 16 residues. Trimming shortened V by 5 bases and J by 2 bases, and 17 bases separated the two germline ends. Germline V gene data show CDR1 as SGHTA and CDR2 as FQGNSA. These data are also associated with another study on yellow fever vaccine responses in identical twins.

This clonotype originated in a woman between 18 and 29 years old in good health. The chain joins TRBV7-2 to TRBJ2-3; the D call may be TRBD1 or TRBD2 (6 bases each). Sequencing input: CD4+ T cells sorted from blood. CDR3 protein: CASSRPPGGPTDTQYF. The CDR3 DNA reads TGTGCCAGCAGCCGACCGCCCGGGGGCCCCACAGATACGCAGTATTTT.